One and the same sample provided the 18 T cell receptor beta chains below, sequenced in a study of CD8 T cells in ankylosing spondylitis. From the 5' RACE reads, TCRdb called clonotypes with MiXCR, one entry per CDR3 protein. The profile shows about 440,000 distinct CDR3 sequences, under 20% of them singletons. Findings of the study overall: A motif in TCR beta, a set of under ten highly homologous variants, appeared characteristic of ankylosing spondylitis blood.

These receptors' antigens are unknown. Specimen: blood, either unsorted or a sorted T cell fraction (not recorded which). The receptors originated from a male donor with ankylosing spondylitis.

The chain links TRBV5-1 to TRBJ2-5; 8 nucleotides match TRBD2. J was trimmed by 1 base and V by 0 bases; bases with no gene match: 11. The V gene's germline CDR1 is SGHRS and CDR2 YFSETQ. There are 18 residues in the CDR3. CDR3 region: CASSLGHAAGGLQETQYF. In nucleotides, the CDR3 is TGCGCCAGCAGCTTGGGGCACGCGGCGGGGGGCCTCCAAGAGACCCAGTACTTC.

The rearrangement links TRBV7-2 to TRBJ1-5, with D possibly being TRBD1 (6 bases). V lost 1 base and J 6 bases, leaving 16 bases between the germline ends. The CDR3 totals 16 residues. CDR1 is SGHTA and CDR2 is FQGNSA in the germline V gene. This chain's CDR3 is CASSLVRGSAVQPQHF. For the CDR3, the DNA is TGTGCCAGCAGCTTAGTTAGGGGGAGTGCGGTTCAGCCCCAGCATTTT.

The rearrangement uses TRBV5-1 and TRBJ2-7; TRBD2 is a possible D gene (6 bases). The V gene lost 4 bases and the J gene lost 0 bases, with 14 bases spanning the gap. This CDR3 contains 15 residues. Germline values: CDR1 SGHRS, CDR2 YFSETQ. In DNA, the CDR3 is TGCGCCAGCAGCCTCACACCGGGAGACTCCTACGAGCAGTACTTC. Translation gives CASSLTPGDSYEQYF.

This clonotype appeared a few times. The chain uses TRBV4-3 and TRBJ2-1, with D possibly called TRBD1 or TRBD2 (6 bases each). Germline CDR1 is LGHNA and CDR2 is YSLEER. The CDR3 is 15 amino acids. The V gene lost 0 bases and the J gene lost 5 bases, with 11 bases spanning the gap. The CDR3 sequence: CASSQEGGLNNEQFF. CDR3 bases: TGCGCCAGCAGCCAAGAAGGGGGGCTTAACAATGAGCAGTTCTTC.

This chain's CDR3 is CAIRPSGGNAYEQYF. The CDR3 bases are TGTGCCATCAGACCTAGCGGGGGGAACGCCTACGAGCAGTACTTC. The genes are TRBV10-3 and TRBJ2-7; TRBD2 aligns across 11 bases. The CDR3 is 15 residues long. Per germline, CDR1 ENHRY and CDR2 SYGVKD. Trimming cost V 6 bases and J 2 bases; bases outside gene matches: 6.

The J gene is TRBJ2-3, the V gene TRBV14; 12 bases line up with TRBD2. Trimming removed 4 bases from V and 5 bases from J; junction bases left unmatched: 4. The CDR3 totals 15 residues. Germline CDR1 is SGHDN and CDR2 is FVKESK. CDR3 bases: TGTGCCAGCAGCCCCCTGGGACTAGCGGGAGATACGCAGTATTTT. The encoded protein is CASSPLGLAGDTQYF.

CDR3 in DNA: TGCAGCGGGGCTCCCGCCAGGGAGGGCCGCAATGAGCAGTTCTTC. Protein: CSGAPAREGRNEQFF. The chain combines TRBV29-1 with TRBJ2-1, with 7 bases identical to TRBD2. Trimming cost V 7 bases and J 6 bases; bases outside gene matches: 15. The germline CDR1 and CDR2 sequences are SQVTM and ANQGSEA. The CDR3 runs 15 residues.

CDR3 sequence reads: CSARGTGYDSPLHF. Here the CDR3 DNA reads TGCAGTGCTAGAGGGACAGGCTACGATTCACCCCTCCACTTT. This chain joins TRBV20-1 and TRBJ1-6, with 7 bases lining up with TRBD1. The junction had 5 bases not matched to a gene; V was cut back by 1 base and J by 8 bases. Germline V gene data show CDR1 as DFQATT and CDR2 as SNEGSKA (reference sequence). The CDR3 covers 14 residues.

There are a few counts of this clonotype. The rearrangement joins TRBV9 to TRBJ1-6; D is possibly TRBD1 (5 bases). Trimming shortened V by 1 base and J by 8 bases, and 10 bases separated the two germline ends. The germline gives CDR1 SGDLS, CDR2 YYNGEE. This CDR3 has 14 residues. The CDR3 is CASSVSGRDSPLHF. In DNA, the CDR3 is TGTGCCAGCAGCGTATCAGGGCGGGATTCACCCCTCCACTTT.

The chain joins TRBV18 to TRBJ1-5; weak D call: TRBD1 (5 bases). This CDR3 has 14 amino acids. Germline CDR1 reads KGHSH; CDR2 reads LQKENI. Trimming pared 6 bases from V and 0 bases from J, leaving 9 bases between. In DNA form, the CDR3 reads TGTGCCAGCTCCAGGGAGGCTAGCAATCAGCCCCAGCATTTT. This gives the protein CASSREASNQPQHF.

This clonotype has a count of ten or more. This chain links TRBV7-2 with TRBJ1-5, with 8 bases that match TRBD1. The J segment lost 6 bases and the V segment lost 5 bases, leaving 6 bases of the junction unmatched. Germline lookup yields CDR1 SGHTA and CDR2 FQGNSA. The CDR3 contains 14 residues. DNA of the CDR3: TGTGCCAGCAGCGCCGGACAGGGTGTTCAGCCCCAGCATTTT. Its protein product is CASSAGQGVQPQHF.

This clonotype has just one count. The chain has TRBV28 and TRBJ1-2; D unresolved. The CDR3 sequence is 14 residues long. In germline, CDR1 is MDHEN, CDR2 SYDVKM. V was cut by 3 bases and J by 6 bases, with 14 bases left in between. For the CDR3, the DNA is TGTGCCAGCAGTTTGAGCAGCCCCGGGAATGGCTACACCTTC. Translated, it gives CASSLSSPGNGYTF.

This clonotype was detected a few times. The chain joins TRBV2 to TRBJ2-1; D gene ambiguous. The CDR3 totals 10 residues. Trimming stripped 8 bases from V and 9 bases from J, with 8 bases between. Germline CDR1 and CDR2: SNHLY and FYNNEI. This CDR3 is CASGVTEQFF. CDR3 coding DNA: TGTGCCAGCGGGGTGACTGAGCAGTTCTTC.

The J gene is TRBJ1-6, the V gene TRBV4-3, with a weak D call TRBD1 (5 bases). CDR3 length: 15 residues. V lost 0 bases to trimming and J lost 9 bases, with 12 bases between them. Germline V CDR1 and CDR2: LGHNA, YSLEER. CDR3 amino acids: CASSQETGDGSPLHF. Written as DNA, the CDR3 is TGCGCCAGCAGCCAAGAGACCGGGGACGGTTCACCCCTCCACTTT.

DNA of the CDR3: TGCAGTGCTGGCTCTAGCGGGCCTCGCGATGGCTACACCTTC. As protein: CSAGSSGPRDGYTF. The genes are TRBV20-1 and TRBJ1-2; D remains unclear. There are 14 residues in the CDR3. CDR1 is DFQATT, CDR2 SNEGSKA, per germline (reference sequence). V shed 5 bases and J shed 6 bases, with 19 bases lying between them.

This clonotype was detected only a few times. V is TRBV15 and J is TRBJ2-2, with 13 bases matching TRBD2. This CDR3 contains 19 residues. V gave up 3 bases and J gave up 1 base; unmatched junction bases: 8. The germline gives CDR1 LNHNV, CDR2 YYDKDF (reference sequence). This CDR3 is CATSSDRRTSGGNTGELFF. In DNA, the CDR3 is TGTGCCACCAGCAGCGACCGTCGGACTAGCGGGGGGAACACCGGGGAGCTGTTTTTT.

The rearrangement uses TRBV5-1 and TRBJ2-7; the D gene is possibly TRBD1 (8 bases). V was shortened by 3 bases and J by 3 bases, with 16 bases between the two germline ends. Germline V CDR1 and CDR2: SGHRS, YFSETQ. The CDR3 loop spans 15 amino acids. CDR3: CASSSGGTGGYEQYF. For the CDR3, the DNA is TGCGCCAGCAGCTCGGGAGGCACAGGGGGCTACGAGCAGTACTTC.

This clonotype was counted between two and nine times. The chain couples TRBV6-1 to TRBJ1-1, with 10 bases identical to TRBD1. CDR1 and CDR2 (germline): MNHNS, SASEGT. This CDR3 is 15 amino acids long. V shed 4 bases, J shed 4 bases, and the junction held 6 bases outside the gene matches. CDR3 loop: CASSVPGTGVTEAFF. CDR3 nucleotide sequence: TGTGCCAGCAGTGTCCCCGGGACAGGGGTCACTGAAGCTTTCTTT.